This record covers a single T cell receptor beta chain. Its antigen remains unknown. 60 Vbeta and 13 Jbeta primers were used in PCR. TCRdb keeps only in-frame clones here, not all; method: immunoSEQ multiplex PCR. The data show 150,000 to 200,000 clones, around three quarters seen once. V was clipped by 0 bases and J by 6 bases; unmatched bases: 3. Germline V gene lookup returns CDR1 SGDLS and CDR2 YYNGEE. The length of the CDR3 is 15 residues. This specimen comes from a study of cytomegalovirus exposure and HLA in healthy donors. Points from the study as a whole: Sequencing depth roughly uniform across donors was assumed in presence/absence analyses. In vitro, three CMV-associated chains proved specific for CMV antigens. Indistinguishable V segments, including TRBV6-2 and TRBV6-3, were excluded.

The specimen sequenced was PBMCs. This TCR was sampled from a woman aged 25 to 39 in good health and CMV-seronegative. This rearrangement joins TRBV9 to TRBJ2-1; TRBD2 matches at 10 bases. The CDR3 region has the DNA TGTGCCAGCAGCGTAGCTACTAGCGGGACCAATGAGCAGTTCTTC. Translation gives CASSVATSGTNEQFF.